This TCR beta chain originates from a study of identical twins (dated by TCRdb to about 2016). Study-level background: To test whether fetal clonotypes persist, this study deep-sequenced TCR alpha and beta repertoires from monozygotic twins, from unrelated adults of various ages, and from cord blood. Replicate twin experiments were performed at different times using different library preparation protocols to rule out contamination.

As concerns this clonotype: Its antigen has not been determined. Base qualities are not recorded, but no much larger clone differs from it by a single base.

Libraries were prepared through 5' RACE. Sequencing used an Illumina HiSeq 2000. Template switching added a universal primer binding site, and the final cDNA carried a unique molecular identifier that allowed TCR cDNA molecules to be counted accurately. Specific primers in the conserved constant-segment region were used to synthesize first-strand cDNA for TCR alpha and beta chains. To control for contamination, every cDNA library was double barcoded, receiving both a SMART-Mk sample barcode and Illumina barcodes. TruSeq adapter sequences along with Illumina sample barcodes were introduced in two successive PCR steps. The Illumina HiSeq platform was used with custom primers to sequence TCR alpha and beta cDNA libraries. In the original analysis: Unique molecular identifiers were extracted from raw reads with MiGEC, and CDR3 positions were determined with MiXCR. For each individual, recombination models were inferred using an EM algorithm with the repgenHMM and IGoR tools. Shared clonotype analysis was performed with the tcR package in R, normalizing sharing by the product of cloneset sizes. To study raw recombination without the effects of thymic and clonal selection, out-of-frame nonproductive sequences were analyzed. The public sequencing data were trimmed at Q25 with fastp and processed into clonotypes with MiXCR by TCRdb, which kept only in-frame beta chains. Rows with one shared CDR3 protein collapse into an entry with the most common genes and DNA. The V and J calls here are based on TCRdb, not the publication. For this sample there are 1.5 million or so distinct CDR3 sequences; less than 35% appear just once. Approximately 0.25% of the sample comes from the top ten.

The research as a whole found: In monozygotic twins, recombination models systematically underestimated out-of-frame TCR alpha sharing, but the models matched the sharing seen between unrelated individuals. Zero-insertion analyses could be partly confounded by invariant T cells such as MAIT and iNKT, although diverse VJ usage argued against such confounding for most clonotypes. Compared with coincidental sharing between unrelated individuals, an excess of low generation-probability sequences was observed among out-of-frame TCR alpha sequences shared between twins. Conclusions relied on cross-sectional statistical analysis, since the same donors could not be followed over many years. Excess twin sharing in beta out-of-frame sequences was weaker because fewer shared sequences lowered the signal-to-noise ratio. Abundant cord blood beta clonotypes carried fewer insertions; young adult naive repertoires showed a weaker similar trend, while memory repertoires showed none.

All donors were healthy Caucasians. The germline V gene yields MDHEN for CDR1 and SYDVKM for CDR2. Including cysteine and phenylalanine, the CDR3 has 11 amino acids. Only the CDR3 region is kept as DNA, spanning 33 bases read in frame from base 1. The chain uses TRBV28 and TRBJ2-1, with the D call tentatively TRBD1 or TRBD2, each fitting 5 bases. The J call is in doubt because the DNA end fits TRBJ2-7 better. Sequencing was performed on cord blood. This TCR was recovered from a newborn girl in good health. The CDR3 is CASQIGAEQYF. The nucleotide sequence reads as follows: TGTGCCAGCCAAATCGGGGCTGAGCAGTACTTC.